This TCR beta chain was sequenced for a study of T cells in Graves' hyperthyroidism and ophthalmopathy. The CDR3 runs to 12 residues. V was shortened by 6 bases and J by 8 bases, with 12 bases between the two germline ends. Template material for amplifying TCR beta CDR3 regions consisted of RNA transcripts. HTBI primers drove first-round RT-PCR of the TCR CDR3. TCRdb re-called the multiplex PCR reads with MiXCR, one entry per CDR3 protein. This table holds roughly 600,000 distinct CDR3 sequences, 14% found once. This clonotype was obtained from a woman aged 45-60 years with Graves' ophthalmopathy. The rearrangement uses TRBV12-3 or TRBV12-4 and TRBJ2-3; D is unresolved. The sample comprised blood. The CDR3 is CASSMSSLTQYF. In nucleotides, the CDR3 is TGTGCCAGCAGCATGTCTTCCCTTACGCAGTATTTT.